Here is one T cell receptor beta chain with its context. Looked up from germline, CDR1 is LNHDA and CDR2 is SQIVND (reference sequence). This CDR3 is 17 amino acids long. V was cut by 2 bases and J by 0 bases, with 11 bases left in between. Produced via immunoSEQ multiplex PCR; TCRdb's table is partial and in-frame only. The data show around 1 million clones, 60% to 85% seen once. The sample originates from a study of shared clonotypes between healthy human individuals. On the study more broadly: Contributing individuals were a couple of females and a few males aged 18 to 49.

The J gene is TRBJ2-6, the V gene TRBV19; D ambiguous. This clonotype was sampled from a man between 18 and 35 years old in good health. The sample was memory CD4+ T cells sorted from blood. The subset denotes: CD45RA-negative fraction. The CDR3 DNA reads as TGTGCCAGTAGTATATACCAGGCTTTCTCTGGGGCCAACGTCCTGACTTTC. Protein: CASSIYQAFSGANVLTF.